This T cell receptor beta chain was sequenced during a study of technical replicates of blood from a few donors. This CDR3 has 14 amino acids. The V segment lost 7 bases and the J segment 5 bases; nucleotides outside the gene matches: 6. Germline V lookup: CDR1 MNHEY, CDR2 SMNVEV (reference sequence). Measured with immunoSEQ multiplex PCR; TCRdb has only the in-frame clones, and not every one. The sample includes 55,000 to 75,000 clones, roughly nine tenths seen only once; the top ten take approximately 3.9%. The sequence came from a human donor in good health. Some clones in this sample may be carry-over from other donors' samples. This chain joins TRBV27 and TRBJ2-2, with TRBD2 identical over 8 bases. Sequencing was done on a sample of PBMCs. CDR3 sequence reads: CASTAGGPTGELFF. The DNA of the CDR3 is TGTGCCAGCACGGCGGGAGGCCCGACCGGGGAGCTGTTTTTT.